These 24 T cell receptor beta chains were sequenced from one sample in a study of cytomegalovirus exposure and HLA in healthy donors. PCR involved 60 Vbeta and 13 Jbeta primers. The repertoire was sequenced with immunoSEQ multiplex PCR; TCRdb's copy has only in-frame clones and lacks some. The profile shows about 100,000 clones, 75% of them singletons. The sequencing sample was made of PBMCs. Receptor source: a woman between 18 and 29 years old in good health and CMV-seropositive.

This clone appeared a few times. The gene calls are TRBV4-3 and TRBJ2-1, with 7 positions matching TRBD2. This CDR3 contains 19 residues. Trimming cost V 0 bases and J 0 bases; bases outside gene matches: 11. From germline, CDR1 is LGHNA and CDR2 YSLEER. In DNA form, the CDR3 reads TGCGCCAGCAGCCAAGATTCCCTTAGCGGGCGGACCTCCTACAATGAGCAGTTCTTC. Its protein product is CASSQDSLSGRTSYNEQFF.

The gene calls are TRBV6-5 and TRBJ2-7; TRBD2 is a possible D gene (6 bases). The V end was cut by 7 bases, the J end by 6 bases, with 13 bases between. The CDR3 is made up of 12 amino acids. Germline V gene lookup returns CDR1 MNHEY and CDR2 SVGAGI. CDR3 sequence (DNA): TGTGCCAGCACAGAAGGAGGGCCCGAGCAGTACTTC. Translation: CASTEGGPEQYF.

This clone was detected a few times. CDR3 nucleotide sequence: TGTGCCAGCAGAGGACGGCTAGCGGGGAGTCTAAACGGGTACAATGAGCAGTTCTTC. Protein sequence: CASRGRLAGSLNGYNEQFF. The chain has TRBV27 and TRBJ2-1; 9 bases fit TRBD2. V shed 6 bases, J shed 4 bases, and the junction held 19 bases outside the gene matches. Germline V lookup: CDR1 MNHEY, CDR2 SMNVEV (reference sequence). This CDR3 is built from 19 residues.

The V and J genes are TRBV7-2 and TRBJ2-1; no clear D gene. The V gene's germline CDR1 is SGHTA and CDR2 FQGNSA. This CDR3 spans 15 amino acids. Trimming stripped 5 bases from V and 12 bases from J, with 23 bases between. This CDR3 is CASSPTSGETFRQFF. CDR3 bases: TGTGCCAGCAGCCCTACCTCCGGAGAGACCTTTAGGCAGTTCTTC.

The chain uses TRBV6-6 and TRBJ1-6, with 7 bases identical to TRBD1. Unmatched junction bases numbered 12, after V lost 6 bases and J lost 10 bases. This CDR3 contains 15 residues. CDR1 and CDR2 from the germline V gene are MNHNY and SVGAGI (reference sequence). CDR3 sequence (DNA): TGTGCCAGCAGACTAGAAACAGGGGTAAGGTCACCCCTCCACTTT. It encodes CASRLETGVRSPLHF.

This clone was observed a single time. This chain joins TRBV2 and TRBJ2-7, with 8 bases lining up with TRBD1. The V and J ends lost 7 bases and 6 bases, in that order; junction bases with no gene match: 11. CDR1 and CDR2 from the germline V gene are SNHLY and FYNNEI. This CDR3 comprises 14 residues. The CDR3 DNA follows: TGTGCCAGCACCCTACAGGGACAGGCCAGCGAGCAGTACTTC. This gives the protein CASTLQGQASEQYF.

The V gene is TRBV4-3, the J gene TRBJ2-7; 8 positions match TRBD2. The CDR3 is made up of 15 amino acids. The ends lost 3 bases at V and 5 bases at J; junction bases unmatched: 9. CDR1 is LGHNA and CDR2 is YSLEER in the germline V gene. Here the CDR3 reads CASSHRLAKSDEQYF. The CDR3 DNA reads as TGCGCCAGCAGCCACCGACTAGCGAAGAGCGACGAGCAGTACTTC.

This clone was found a few times. The rearrangement links TRBV11-2 to TRBJ2-7, with D possibly TRBD2 on 5 matching bases. With 0 bases removed from V and 2 bases from J, the gap between germline ends came to 17 bases. Germline CDR1 reads SGHAT; CDR2 reads FQNNGV. The CDR3 consists of 17 residues. The CDR3 region has the DNA TGTGCCAGCAGCTTAGATATGACTACAAGTACCCCCTACGAGCAGTACTTC. This gives the protein CASSLDMTTSTPYEQYF.

This clone has ten or more counts. The J gene is TRBJ1-4, the V gene TRBV6-1; 8 bases line up with TRBD1. This CDR3 is 15 amino acids long. Germline values: CDR1 MNHNS, CDR2 SASEGT. V lost 4 bases to trimming and J lost 7 bases; unmatched junction nucleotides: 8. CDR3 sequence (DNA): TGTGCCAGCAGTGGCCAGACAGGGGTTTTTGAAAAACTGTTTTTT. Its protein is CASSGQTGVFEKLFF.

This chain uses TRBV7-8 with TRBJ2-5; 12 bases agree with TRBD2. The V segment lost 0 bases and the J segment 2 bases; nucleotides outside the gene matches: 1. The germline V gene encodes CDR1 SGHVS and CDR2 FQNEAQ. There are 16 residues in the CDR3. The CDR3 protein is CASSLALAGGQETQYF. The CDR3 nucleotides read TGTGCCAGCAGCTTAGCCCTAGCGGGAGGGCAAGAGACCCAGTACTTC.

CDR3 bases: TGTGCCAGCAGTTCCCAACCCGGGACAGGGGTTTATGGCTACACCTTC. This gives the protein CASSSQPGTGVYGYTF. The rearrangement uses TRBV27 and TRBJ1-2; 10 positions match TRBD1. The trim removed 4 bases at V and 5 bases at J, leaving 10 bases unmatched. The V gene's germline CDR1 is MNHEY and CDR2 SMNVEV (reference sequence). The CDR3 sequence is 16 residues long.

This clone was observed once. The chain recombines TRBV29-1 with TRBJ2-5; the D is unclear. Deletions cut 6 bases from V and 2 bases from J, with 16 bases between. The length of the CDR3 is 14 residues. Germline V gives CDR1 SQVTM, CDR2 ANQGSEA. CDR3 in DNA: TGCAGCGTCATCCCCCGAGTCGTTCAAGAGACCCAGTACTTC. Translating it yields CSVIPRVVQETQYF.

The V call is TRBV27, the J call TRBJ1-5; D remains unclear. CDR3 size: 13 residues. Germline lookup yields CDR1 MNHEY and CDR2 SMNVEV (reference sequence). Trimming removed 0 bases at V and 5 bases at J, with 5 bases between. CDR3 sequence reads: CASSLSFDQPQHF. CDR3 bases: TGTGCCAGCAGTTTATCATTCGATCAGCCCCAGCATTTT.

The chain employs TRBV19 and TRBJ1-5; TRBD1 matches at 7 bases. This CDR3 is built from 16 residues. Germline values: CDR1 LNHDA, CDR2 SQIVND (reference sequence). The V gene end was trimmed by 3 bases and the J gene end by 6 bases; junction bases not matched to a gene: 11. CDR3 residues: CASSIDGRGSGQPQHF. The CDR3 DNA follows: TGTGCCAGTAGTATTGATGGCAGGGGGTCAGGTCAGCCCCAGCATTTT.

The chain has TRBV4-1 and TRBJ1-2; 8 nucleotides agree with TRBD1. V shed 0 bases and J 4 bases; nucleotides not matched to a gene: 7. The CDR3 covers 16 residues. Germline assignment: CDR1 MGHRA and CDR2 YSYEKL. CDR3 coding DNA: TGCGCCAGCAGCCAAGATCAGGGGACAGGTGCCTATGGCTACACCTTC. Its protein is CASSQDQGTGAYGYTF.

This clone was seen just once. The rearrangement links TRBV29-1 to TRBJ2-7, with 9 bases aligning to TRBD2. V was pared by 0 bases and J by 4 bases, with 7 bases of the junction left unmatched. In germline, CDR1 is SQVTM, CDR2 ANQGSEA. The CDR3 spans 15 residues. CDR3 DNA: TGCAGCGTTGAAGATGGTCTAGCGGGACAGTACGAGCAGTACTTC. Amino acid sequence: CSVEDGLAGQYEQYF.

V usage is TRBV5-1 and J usage is TRBJ2-7, with 7 positions matching TRBD2. The CDR3 loop spans 17 amino acids. Germline CDR1 reads SGHRS; CDR2 reads YFSETQ. The V gene end was trimmed by 2 bases and the J gene end by 1 base; junction bases not matched to a gene: 12. CDR3 loop: CASSFSREELLSYEQYF. The CDR3 nucleotides are TGCGCCAGCAGCTTTTCACGGGAGGAACTCCTATCCTACGAGCAGTACTTC.

The chain combines TRBV4-1 with TRBJ2-3; TRBD2 might be the D (5 bases). Trimming cost V 0 bases and J 2 bases, with 15 bases left between them. This CDR3 contains 17 residues. From germline, CDR1 is MGHRA and CDR2 YSYEKL. CDR3 amino acids: CASSQDRREVVTDTQYF. CDR3 sequence (DNA): TGCGCCAGCAGCCAAGATCGACGGGAAGTGGTCACAGATACGCAGTATTTT.

The chain has TRBV4-1 and TRBJ2-1, with 8 bases fitting TRBD2. Germline V gene lookup returns CDR1 MGHRA and CDR2 YSYEKL. CDR3 length: 15 amino acids. The V and J ends lost 2 bases and 10 bases, in that order; junction bases with no gene match: 10. CDR3 bases: TGCGCCAGCAGCCAAAGCGGGAGACGTTCCTGGGAGCAGTTCTTC. Its translation is CASSQSGRRSWEQFF.

The V gene is TRBV28, the J gene TRBJ1-4, with 9 bases matching TRBD1. The germline V gene encodes CDR1 MDHEN and CDR2 SYDVKM. V lost 5 bases, J lost 7 bases, and 8 bases stayed unmatched. The CDR3 has 15 residues. The CDR3 nucleotides read TGTGCCAGCAGTCTCCCGACAGGGGGGGGTGAAAAACTGTTTTTT. Protein sequence: CASSLPTGGGEKLFF.

The chain uses TRBV15 and TRBJ2-7; D is ambiguous. V lost 0 bases, J lost 3 bases, and 12 bases lay in between. The CDR3 consists of 15 residues. The germline CDR1 and CDR2 sequences are LNHNV and YYDKDF (reference sequence). The CDR3 reads CATSRDLGRIYEQYF. In DNA form, the CDR3 reads TGTGCCACCAGCAGAGATCTGGGCAGAATCTACGAGCAGTACTTC. Based on the CDR3 plus reference TRBV15 and TRBJ2-7, the full variable domain is DAMVIQNPRYQVTQFGKPVTLSCSQTLNHNVMYWYQQKSSQAPKLLFHYYDKDFNNEADTPDNFQSRRPNTSFCFLDIRSPGLGDTAMYLCATSRDLGRIYEQYFGPGTRLTVT.

As regards this clone: The same CDR3 also results from other DNA sequences found in this sample. The chain carries TRBV29-1 and TRBJ2-5; D is ambiguous. Trimming removed 0 bases at V and 4 bases at J, with 6 bases between. The CDR3 is 12 residues long. CDR1 and CDR2 (germline): SQVTM, ANQGSEA. CDR3 nucleotides: TGCAGCGTTGAAGAGGTTAGAGAGACCCAGTACTTC. Its translation: CSVEEVRETQYF.

The J gene is TRBJ1-5, the V gene TRBV28, with 7 positions matching TRBD1. Germline V gene lookup returns CDR1 MDHEN and CDR2 SYDVKM. The CDR3 is made up of 15 amino acids. V lost 4 bases to trimming and J lost 7 bases; unmatched junction nucleotides: 10. This CDR3 reads CASSSRQGEAQPQHF. The CDR3 nucleotides read TGTGCCAGCAGTTCCCGGCAGGGGGAGGCGCAGCCCCAGCATTTT.

The chain is built from TRBV28 and TRBJ2-3; TRBD2 matches 8 bases. V shed 6 bases and J 0 bases; nucleotides not matched to a gene: 5. CDR3 length equals 15 residues. CDR1 is MDHEN and CDR2 is SYDVKM in the germline V gene. CDR3 sequence (DNA): TGTGCCAGCAGCTTGACTAGCGCGAGCACAGATACGCAGTATTTT. As protein: CASSLTSASTDTQYF. Full variable domain (remainder filled in from reference TRBV28 and TRBJ2-3): DVKVTQSSRYLVKRTGEKVFLECVQDMDHENMFWYRQDPGLGLRLIYFSYDVKMKEKGDIPEGYSVSREKKERFSLILESASTNQTSMYLCASSLTSASTDTQYFGPGTRLTVL.